The source of this TCR beta chain is a study of OX40 agonist ivuxolimab in advanced cancers. Overall study findings and caveats: CD4+ T cells averaged fewer expanded clones than CD8+ T cells. The CD4+ and CD8+ T cells in the blood had expanded clonally by week 6 at 0.1 to 3.0 mg/kg.

With regard to this clone: As yet, its antigen is unknown.

Trimming cost V 5 bases and J 0 bases; bases outside gene matches: 4. CDR1 SGHTA and CDR2 FQGNSA come from the germline V gene. CDR3 length: 15 residues. The repertoire was sequenced with immunoSEQ multiplex PCR; TCRdb's copy has only in-frame clones and lacks some. The sample contains tens of thousands of clones, 75% to 85% of which appear only once. Prior autoimmune disease or systemic immunosuppression barred patients. The chain uses TRBV7-2 and TRBJ2-1; 7 bases agree with TRBD1. The sequence came from an adult with an advanced solid tumor such as melanoma, head and neck, liver or kidney cancer. Here the sequenced sample was CD4+ or CD8+ T cells sorted from blood, taken in a trial of the OX40 agonist ivuxolimab. CDR3 in DNA: TGTGCCAGCAGCCAGAGACAGGGCTCCTACAATGAGCAGTTCTTC. It is translated as CASSQRQGSYNEQFF.